This TCR beta chain was recorded in a study of blood T cell repertoires in COVID-19. Study-level information: Acute and convalescent COVID-19 samples came from the United States, Italy and Spain. Sources were T cells, B-cell-depleted T cells, or PBMCs; the material itself was cDNA or gDNA.

This clone was found a few times. In the authors' workflow: Amplifying reference gene primers gave estimates of nucleated cell counts. TCRdb keeps only in-frame clones here, not all; method: immunoSEQ multiplex PCR. The DNA was the basis for D and trimming; V, J and clone size are from that table. The sample lists about 190,000 clones; 78% were seen once. Trimming cost V 4 bases and J 2 bases; bases outside gene matches: 6. Germline CDR1 reads SGHRS; CDR2 reads YFSETQ. This CDR3 is built from 15 residues. The chain joins TRBV5-1 to TRBJ1-2; 9 bases line up with TRBD1. This TCR was sampled from an elderly woman with active or convalescent COVID-19. Sequencing was done on a sample of peripheral blood. CDR3 residues: CASSQSGTGNYGYTF. Written as DNA, the CDR3 is TGCGCCAGCAGCCAATCCGGGACAGGGAACTATGGCTACACCTTC.